The 21 T cell receptor beta chains given below trace back to one sample, sequenced in a study of cytomegalovirus exposure and HLA in healthy donors. PCR was performed using 60 Vbeta and 13 Jbeta primers. TCRdb's table, derived via immunoSEQ multiplex PCR, lists solely in-frame clones and lacks some. The table lists more than 95,000 clones, about 80% of them singletons. Material: PBMCs. The receptors here all came from a man aged 30 to 39 in good health and CMV-seronegative.

The chain uses TRBV12-5 and TRBJ2-5, with D possibly being TRBD2 (5 bases). This CDR3 is built from 13 residues. V was trimmed by 3 bases and J by 11 bases, leaving 16 bases between them. Germline V gene lookup returns CDR1 LGHNT and CDR2 FRNRAP. CDR3 in DNA: TGTGCTAGTGGTTTTAGCAGCATCGGGGAGCAGTACTTC. This encodes CASGFSSIGEQYF.

In DNA form, the CDR3 reads TGCAGCGCTAACCGGGACAGGGGCGACGGCTACACCTTC. Protein product: CSANRDRGDGYTF. The chain recombines TRBV29-1 with TRBJ1-2; 10 bases agree with TRBD1. Germline V gene sequence: CDR1 SQVTM, CDR2 ANQGSEA. Losses at the gene ends were 7 bases for V and 8 bases for J; bases not matched to a gene: 10. This CDR3 has 13 residues.

The chain joins TRBV27 to TRBJ1-5; TRBD1 might be the D (6 bases). Germline loops: CDR1 MNHEY, CDR2 SMNVEV (reference sequence). V was shortened by 6 bases and J by 3 bases, with 12 bases between the two germline ends. The CDR3 is 14 residues long. In DNA, the CDR3 is TGTGCCAGCAGGACAGGTCAAAACAATCAGCCCCAGCATTTT. Translating gives CASRTGQNNQPQHF.

J is TRBJ2-7 and V is TRBV7-9; 7 nucleotides line up with TRBD1. Germline-derived CDR1 and CDR2 are SEHNR and FQNEAQ (reference sequence). This CDR3 spans 14 amino acids. Unmatched junction bases numbered 4, after V lost 5 bases and J lost 0 bases. Here the CDR3 reads CASSPGTDSYEQYF. The CDR3 DNA follows: TGTGCCAGCAGCCCCGGGACAGACTCCTACGAGCAGTACTTC.

This clone has only a few counts. The chain joins TRBV7-9 to TRBJ2-7; perhaps TRBD2 as D (6 bases). With 0 bases removed from V and 4 bases from J, the gap between germline ends came to 13 bases. This CDR3 region has 15 residues. CDR1 is SEHNR, CDR2 FQNEAQ, per germline (reference sequence). The CDR3 spells CASSLASGEGYEQYF. The CDR3 DNA follows: TGTGCCAGCAGCTTAGCTAGCGGAGAAGGGTACGAGCAGTACTTC.

V usage is TRBV19 and J usage is TRBJ2-7; 8 positions match TRBD1. The CDR3 sequence is 13 residues long. V shed 6 bases, J shed 6 bases, and the junction held 7 bases outside the gene matches. Germline V gives CDR1 LNHDA, CDR2 SQIVND (reference sequence). DNA for the CDR3: TGTGCCAGTAGCGGACAGACAGGGGTCGAGCAGTACTTC. Residues: CASSGQTGVEQYF.

The rearrangement links TRBV11-3 to TRBJ2-5; D is ambiguous. This CDR3 spans 13 amino acids. Germline CDR1 and CDR2: SGHNT and YENEEA. V dropped 3 bases and J dropped 0 bases, with 5 bases sitting between them. This CDR3 is CASSFEYQETQYF. The CDR3 region has the DNA TGTGCCAGCAGCTTTGAGTACCAAGAGACCCAGTACTTC.

The chain joins TRBV5-1 to TRBJ1-2, with D possibly being TRBD1 (6 bases). The CDR3 has 16 residues. With 4 bases removed from V and 4 bases from J, the gap between germline ends came to 20 bases. CDR1 and CDR2 (germline): SGHRS, YFSETQ. CDR3 in amino acids: CASSISNYRDGYGYTF. CDR3 coding DNA: TGCGCCAGCAGCATCAGTAACTACAGGGACGGCTATGGCTACACCTTC.

The rearrangement links TRBV5-4 to TRBJ1-5; 12 bases agree with TRBD1. Germline-derived CDR1 and CDR2 are SGHNT and YYREEE (reference sequence). V lost 2 bases and J lost 2; bases outside the gene matches: 5. The CDR3 spans 17 residues. CDR3 region: CASSFGGQGAGNQPQHF. The CDR3 nucleotides are TGTGCCAGCAGCTTTGGGGGACAGGGGGCAGGCAATCAGCCCCAGCATTTT.

The chain carries TRBV5-4 and TRBJ2-2; D is possibly TRBD2 (6 bases). Trimming shortened V by 4 bases and J by 0 bases, and 13 bases separated the two germline ends. The CDR3 runs to 16 residues. Per germline, CDR1 SGHNT and CDR2 YYREEE (reference sequence). CDR3 amino acids: CASSLGLASNTGELFF. DNA for the CDR3: TGTGCCAGCAGCCTGGGACTCGCATCGAACACCGGGGAGCTGTTTTTT.

This sequence joins TRBV28 and TRBJ2-6, with D perhaps matching TRBD2 (6 bases). Germline V lookup: CDR1 MDHEN, CDR2 SYDVKM. CDR3 length: 12 amino acids. DNA for the CDR3: TGTGCGGGGGGCTCTGGGGCCAACGTCCTGACTTTC. This codes for CAGGSGANVLTF.

This chain connects TRBV19 to TRBJ1-4, with 8 bases identical to TRBD1. Unmatched junction bases numbered 6, after V lost 6 bases and J lost 6 bases. CDR3 length: 14 residues. From germline, CDR1 is LNHDA and CDR2 SQIVND (reference sequence). The CDR3 nucleotides read TGTGCCAGTAGCTCGACAGGGGATTATGAAAAACTGTTTTTT. Protein: CASSSTGDYEKLFF.

Only one count was recorded for this clone. This chain uses TRBV9 with TRBJ2-5, with a weak D call TRBD2 (6 bases). V was trimmed by 2 bases and J by 5 bases, leaving 7 bases between them. The CDR3 contains 12 residues. Germline V gene data show CDR1 as SGDLS and CDR2 as YYNGEE. The CDR3 loop reads CASSVEGETQYF. In nucleotides, the CDR3 is TGTGCCAGCAGCGTGGAGGGGGAGACCCAGTACTTC.

This clone was counted a few times. The chain recombines TRBV29-1 with TRBJ2-2; tentatively, D is TRBD1 (6 bases). The germline CDR1 and CDR2 sequences are SQVTM and ANQGSEA. CDR3 length equals 12 residues. Trimming shortened V by 5 bases and J by 8 bases, and 12 bases separated the two germline ends. The CDR3, as DNA: TGCAGCGTTCAACAGGGAGATGGGGAGCTGTTTTTT. As protein: CSVQQGDGELFF.

V usage is TRBV5-5 and J usage is TRBJ2-5; 13 bases are shared with TRBD2. V shed 4 bases and J 2 bases; nucleotides not matched to a gene: 2. There are 15 residues in the CDR3. Germline V gene sequence: CDR1 SGHKS, CDR2 YYEKEE (reference sequence). The CDR3 bases are TGTGCCAGCAGCCTGACTAGCGGGGGGCAAGAGACCCAGTACTTC. The encoded protein is CASSLTSGGQETQYF.

The genes are TRBV14 and TRBJ2-1; TRBD1 aligns across 9 bases. The CDR3 is 16 residues long. V shed 2 bases and J 3 bases; nucleotides not matched to a gene: 5. In germline, CDR1 is SGHDN, CDR2 FVKESK. The CDR3 DNA reads as TGTGCCAGCAGCCAAAAACCGGGACAGGGCTACAATGAGCAGTTCTTC. This gives the protein CASSQKPGQGYNEQFF. The complete variable domain, with remaining parts taken from reference TRBV14 and TRBJ2-1, reads EAGVTQFPSHSVIEKGQTVTLRCDPISGHDNLYWYRRVMGKEIKFLLHFVKESKQDESGMPNNRFLAERTGGTYSTLKVQPAELEDSGVYFCASSQKPGQGYNEQFFGPGTRLTVL.

This clone came up many times. This chain connects TRBV10-3 to TRBJ1-1; 8 nucleotides line up with TRBD1. V lost 6 bases, J lost 0 bases, and 6 bases stayed unmatched. Per the germline V gene, CDR1 is ENHRY and CDR2 is SYGVKD. CDR3 size: 15 residues. CDR3 loop: CAIRAQGGMNTEAFF. CDR3 nucleotide sequence: TGTGCCATCAGGGCACAGGGGGGTATGAACACTGAAGCTTTCTTT.

The CDR3 sequence: CASNQRGGLETQYF. The DNA for the CDR3 is TGTGCCAGCAACCAGCGGGGGGGCCTGGAGACCCAGTACTTC. The chain employs TRBV2 and TRBJ2-5; 10 bases line up with TRBD2. Trimming cost V 7 bases and J 5 bases; bases outside gene matches: 7. This CDR3 has 14 residues. Germline CDR1 and CDR2: SNHLY and FYNNEI.

V usage is TRBV29-1 and J usage is TRBJ1-1; D is unclear. The V gene lost 5 bases and the J gene lost 1 base, with 14 bases spanning the gap. The CDR3 extends over 14 amino acids. CDR1 is SQVTM, CDR2 ANQGSEA, per germline. CDR3: CSVSLLSSNTEAFF. CDR3 sequence (DNA): TGCAGCGTTTCCCTCTTAAGCTCGAACACTGAAGCTTTCTTT.

J is TRBJ2-3 and V is TRBV9; TRBD2 is a possible D gene (6 bases). The CDR3 covers 13 residues. Trimming pared 7 bases from V and 3 bases from J, leaving 12 bases between. Germline values: CDR1 SGDLS, CDR2 YYNGEE. The CDR3 protein is CASGGGKTDTQYF. The CDR3 DNA reads as TGTGCCAGCGGTGGCGGGAAGACAGATACGCAGTATTTT. Together with reference TRBV9 and TRBJ2-3, the CDR3 gives the full variable domain: DSGVTQTPKHLITATGQRVTLRCSPRSGDLSVYWYQQSLDQGLQFLIQYYNGEERAKGNILERFSAQQFPDLHSELNLSSLELGDSALYFCASGGGKTDTQYFGPGTRLTVL.

The gene calls are TRBV7-2 and TRBJ1-2, with 7 bases fitting TRBD1. Trimming cost V 4 bases and J 2 bases; bases outside gene matches: 10. The V gene's germline CDR1 is SGHTA and CDR2 FQGNSA. The CDR3 totals 16 residues. CDR3 DNA: TGTGCCAGCAGCTCCTCAGGGTGGGGACAGAACTATGGCTACACCTTC. Protein product: CASSSSGWGQNYGYTF.